A single sample gave rise to the 7 T cell receptor beta chains below, sequenced in a study of cytomegalovirus exposure and HLA in healthy donors. The PCR made use of 60 Vbeta and 13 Jbeta primers. Data came from immunoSEQ multiplex PCR; TCRdb stores just in-frame clones and leaves some out. This specimen shows about 67,000 clones; the ten leading clones hold 5%. Material for sequencing was PBMCs. The receptors derive from a woman aged 40 to 50 in good health and CMV-seropositive.

The gene calls are TRBV7-3 and TRBJ2-1; tentative D call: TRBD2 (6 bases). The CDR3 has 13 residues. V was cut by 4 bases and J by 8 bases, with 12 bases left in between. The V gene's germline CDR1 is SGHTA and CDR2 FQGTGA. CDR3 loop: CASSSSTSHEQFF. The DNA of the CDR3 is TGTGCCAGCAGCTCCTCGACTAGTCATGAGCAGTTCTTC.

This rearrangement joins TRBV10-3 to TRBJ2-7; D gene ambiguous. The CDR3 runs to 13 residues. Germline lookup yields CDR1 ENHRY and CDR2 SYGVKD. V lost 0 bases and J 5 bases, leaving 8 bases between the germline ends. CDR3 region: CAISESLGNEQYF. Here the CDR3 DNA reads TGTGCCATCAGTGAGTCTCTAGGTAACGAGCAGTACTTC.

The chain recombines TRBV15 with TRBJ2-5; D might be TRBD2 (7 bases). The CDR3 totals 16 residues. V lost 5 bases to trimming and J lost 0 bases, with 16 bases between them. Germline CDR1 LNHNV, CDR2 YYDKDF (reference sequence). Here the CDR3 reads CATSPRRGADQETQYF. The CDR3 DNA follows: TGTGCCACCAGCCCCCGCCGGGGGGCCGACCAAGAGACCCAGTACTTC.

This chain uses TRBV7-8 with TRBJ1-2; 7 positions match TRBD1. The germline V gene encodes CDR1 SGHVS and CDR2 FQNEAQ. The ends lost 4 bases at V and 3 bases at J; junction bases unmatched: 8. This CDR3 region has 15 residues. The CDR3 spells CASSSQGVFDYGYTF. The CDR3 DNA is TGTGCCAGCAGCTCGCAGGGGGTGTTTGACTATGGCTACACCTTC.

V gene TRBV28 combines with J gene TRBJ2-2; 9 nucleotides agree with TRBD2. V lost 5 bases, J lost 2 bases, and 9 bases stayed unmatched. The CDR3 totals 17 residues. Germline loops: CDR1 MDHEN, CDR2 SYDVKM. CDR3 in amino acids: CASSQLVTSGNTGELFF. In DNA, the CDR3 is TGTGCCAGCAGTCAACTCGTGACTAGCGGAAACACCGGGGAGCTGTTTTTT. The complete variable domain, with remaining parts taken from reference TRBV28 and TRBJ2-2, reads DVKVTQSSRYLVKRTGEKVFLECVQDMDHENMFWYRQDPGLGLRLIYFSYDVKMKEKGDIPEGYSVSREKKERFSLILESASTNQTSMYLCASSQLVTSGNTGELFFGEGSRLTVL.

The chain recombines TRBV27 with TRBJ1-4; 10 bases match TRBD1. Trimming took 4 bases from V and 8 from J; bases not matched to a gene: 4. There are 14 residues in the CDR3. CDR1 is MNHEY, CDR2 SMNVEV, per germline (reference sequence). The DNA for the CDR3 is TGTGCCAGCAGTTCCGGGACAGGGGACGAAAAACTGTTTTTT. Its translation: CASSSGTGDEKLFF.

The rearrangement uses TRBV7-2 and TRBJ2-5, with 9 nucleotides matching TRBD2. The length of the CDR3 is 14 residues. V shed 3 bases and J 5 bases; nucleotides not matched to a gene: 4. From germline, CDR1 is SGHTA and CDR2 FQGNSA. CDR3 sequence: CASSLGGGAETQYF. CDR3 nucleotide sequence: TGTGCCAGCAGCTTGGGCGGGGGGGCGGAGACCCAGTACTTC.